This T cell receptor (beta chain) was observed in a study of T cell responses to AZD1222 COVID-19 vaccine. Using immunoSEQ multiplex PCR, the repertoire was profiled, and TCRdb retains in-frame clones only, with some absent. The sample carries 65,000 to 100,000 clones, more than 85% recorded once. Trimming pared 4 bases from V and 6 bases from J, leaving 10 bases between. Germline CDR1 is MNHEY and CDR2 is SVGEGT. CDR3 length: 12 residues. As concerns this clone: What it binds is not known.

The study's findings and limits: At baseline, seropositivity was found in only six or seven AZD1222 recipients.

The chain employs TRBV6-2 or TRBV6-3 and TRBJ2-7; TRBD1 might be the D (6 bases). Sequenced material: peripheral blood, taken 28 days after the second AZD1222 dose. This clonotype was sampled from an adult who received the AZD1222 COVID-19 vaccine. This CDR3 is CASSSTGSEQYF. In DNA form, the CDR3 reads TGTGCCAGCAGTTCTACAGGGAGCGAGCAGTACTTC.